This T cell receptor (beta chain) was identified in a study of T cells in Graves' hyperthyroidism and ophthalmopathy. General study results and limits: Blood also held most thyroid clonotypes expanded beyond 0.001. Patients with ophthalmopathy were separated from those with stable hyperthyroidism by a 13 V-J model.

The CDR3 covers 15 residues. Germline CDR1 and CDR2: SNHLY and FYNNEI. The ends were cut back, 3 bases at V and 6 bases at J, with 14 bases in the middle. This clonotype appeared many times. Its antigen is unidentified. Amplified TCR beta CDR3 regions came from RNA transcripts. RT-PCR in the first round (using the HTBI primer set) targeted the TCR CDR3. TCRdb re-derived calls from the multiplex PCR reads in MiXCR, one entry per CDR3 protein. This table holds 480,000 or so distinct CDR3 sequences, 46% found once. The sequenced sample was peripheral blood or thyroid tissue (not recorded which). This clonotype originated in an adult woman with Graves' disease, either hyperthyroidism or ophthalmopathy (not recorded which). V usage is TRBV2 and J usage is TRBJ1-4; a weak D match, TRBD1 (6 bases). CDR3 amino acids: CASSDLAGVYEKLFF. The CDR3 nucleotides read TGTGCCAGCAGTGACCTGGCAGGGGTTTATGAAAAACTGTTTTTT.